This T cell receptor beta chain was profiled in a study of vaccination and CD4 T cells after COVID-19. Background on the study: Two of the convalescents were Hispanic, and convalescents were six males and four females. Post-vaccination specimens were collected at a median of roughly 78 days following dose two (range 14 to 241). Investigators stimulated cells with overlapping spike peptides drawn from SARS-CoV-2, HCoV-NL63, HCoV-OC43 and HCoV-229E. Study-wide results and limits: Within the convalescent patients, a median about 85% of the SARS-CoV-2-reactive clones were ones that appeared only post-vaccination.

CDR1 is WNHNN, CDR2 SYGVQD, per germline (reference sequence). Deletions cut 3 bases from V and 2 bases from J, with 9 bases between. CDR3 size: 14 residues. As concerns this clonotype: Its antigen is unidentified.

Noted treatment: approximately 9-day PBMC culture with coronavirus spike peptide pools or control peptides (ViraFEST assay). An Oncomine TCR Beta short-read assay was used to sequence the DNA from cultured CD4+ T cells. Using its own MiXCR run on the PCR reads, TCRdb lists one record per CDR3 protein. The table shows about 8,800 distinct CDR3 sequences, with about 50% occurring only once. The source is a human donor who had recovered from COVID-19. What was sequenced was CD4+ T cells from blood, cultured in vitro. The rearrangement uses TRBV10-1 and TRBJ2-3; D is unresolved. CDR3 DNA sequence: TGCGCCAGCAGTGAAGATAGCCTCACAGATACGCAGTATTTT. It yields the protein CASSEDSLTDTQYF.